Following are 3 T cell receptor beta chains from one sample sequenced in a study of control samples from healthy donors and cancer patients. Using immunoSEQ multiplex PCR, the repertoire was profiled, and TCRdb retains in-frame clones only, with some absent. The data contain some 120,000 clones, around 90% of them seen just once; the ten biggest clones take up 2% to 2.5%. The specimen was blood. The source of these receptors is a young man in good health.

In the case of this clone: An end of the junction differs from the germline gene, which may be a read error. The chain uses TRBV6-5 and TRBJ1-2, with D possibly TRBD1 on 5 matching bases. The germline gives CDR1 MNHEY, CDR2 SVGAGI. This CDR3 is 11 amino acids long. The CDR3 DNA follows: TGTGCCAGCAGTTACCTGGGACGGTTTAACTTC. Protein sequence: CASSYLGRFNF.

The V gene is TRBV12-5, the J gene TRBJ1-5, with D maybe TRBD1 (6 bases). The V gene's germline CDR1 is LGHNT and CDR2 FRNRAP. The V end lost 4 bases, the J end lost 4 bases, and 20 bases lay between the germline ends. The CDR3 length is 17 residues. As DNA, the CDR3 is TGTGCTAGTGGTTCTGAGGGGGGCGGAGTAGGTAATCAGCCCCAGCATTTT. It encodes CASGSEGGGVGNQPQHF.

The chain couples TRBV24-1 to TRBJ1-2; D unclear. CDR3 length: 12 amino acids. Trimming removed 6 bases from V and 2 bases from J, with 6 bases in between. CDR1 is KGHDR and CDR2 is SFDVKD in the germline V gene. The chain's CDR3 is CATSLGNYGYTF. CDR3 DNA: TGTGCCACCAGTTTAGGAAACTATGGCTACACCTTC.